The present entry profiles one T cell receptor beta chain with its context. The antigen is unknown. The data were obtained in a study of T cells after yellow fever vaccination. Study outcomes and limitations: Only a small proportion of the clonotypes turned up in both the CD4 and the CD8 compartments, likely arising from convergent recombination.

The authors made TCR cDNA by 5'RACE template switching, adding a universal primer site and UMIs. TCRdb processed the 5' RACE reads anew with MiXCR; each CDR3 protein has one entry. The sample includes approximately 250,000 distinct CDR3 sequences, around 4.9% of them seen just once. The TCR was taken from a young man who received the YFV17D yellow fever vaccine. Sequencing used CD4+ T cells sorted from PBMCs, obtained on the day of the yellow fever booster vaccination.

CDR3 in DNA: TGCGCCAGCCACAGGTCCGGGACAGGGGGCGGAAAGACCCAGTACTTC. This translates into CASHRSGTGGGKTQYF. The gene calls are TRBV5-1 and TRBJ2-5; the match to TRBD1 covers 12 bases. CDR3 length: 16 amino acids. Germline-derived CDR1 and CDR2 are SGHRS and YFSETQ. Trimming cost V 7 bases and J 6 bases; bases outside gene matches: 13.